This passage covers 2 T cell receptor beta chains from one sample sequenced in a study. TCRdb fed the 5' RACE reads into MiXCR, producing one record per CDR3 protein. The data show over 50,000 distinct CDR3 sequences, approximately 25% seen once. What was sequenced was tumor-infiltrating naive CD4+ T cells sorted from the breast tumor. Indicated subset: naive CD4+ T cells, CD4+CD45RA+CD25-. The receptors originated from a female donor with breast cancer.

V is TRBV10-2 and J is TRBJ2-1; the D gene is possibly TRBD2 (5 bases). The CDR3 extends over 16 amino acids. Germline CDR1 WSHSY, CDR2 SAAADI. With 3 bases removed from V and 9 bases from J, the gap between germline ends came to 21 bases. In DNA form, the CDR3 reads TGCGCCAGCAGTGATCCGGGCCGTGGGAGTACATCTGAGCAGTTCTTC. The encoded protein is CASSDPGRGSTSEQFF.

J is TRBJ2-7 and V is TRBV5-1, with D uncertain. Germline CDR1 and CDR2: SGHRS and YFSETQ. Trimming took 4 bases from V and 0 from J, leaving 11 bases between them. The CDR3 is 14 residues long. The CDR3 loop reads CASSLRPDSYEQYF. The CDR3 bases are TGCGCCAGCAGCCTTAGACCAGACTCCTACGAGCAGTACTTC.